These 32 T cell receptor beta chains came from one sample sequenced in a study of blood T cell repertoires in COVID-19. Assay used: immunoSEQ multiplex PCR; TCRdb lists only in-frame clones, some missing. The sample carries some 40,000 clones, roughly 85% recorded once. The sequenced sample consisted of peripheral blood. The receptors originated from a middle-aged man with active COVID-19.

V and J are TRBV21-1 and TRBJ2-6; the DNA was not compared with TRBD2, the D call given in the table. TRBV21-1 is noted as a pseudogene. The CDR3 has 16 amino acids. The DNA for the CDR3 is TGTGCCAGCAGCCCCCCAACGGGCTCTGGGGCCAACGTCCTGACTTTC. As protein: CASSPPTGSGANVLTF.

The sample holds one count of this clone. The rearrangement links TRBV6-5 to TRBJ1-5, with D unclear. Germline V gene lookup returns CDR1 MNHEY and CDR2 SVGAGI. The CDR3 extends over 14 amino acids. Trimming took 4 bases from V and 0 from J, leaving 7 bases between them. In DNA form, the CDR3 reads TGTGCCAGCAGTTCGGGGTCTAGCAATCAGCCCCAGCATTTT. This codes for CASSSGSSNQPQHF.

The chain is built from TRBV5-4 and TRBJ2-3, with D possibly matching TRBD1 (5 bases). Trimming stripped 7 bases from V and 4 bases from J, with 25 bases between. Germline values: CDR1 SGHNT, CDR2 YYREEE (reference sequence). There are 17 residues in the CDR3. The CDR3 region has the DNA TGTGCCAGCTCATCGTCGGGCAGGGCGTCCCATTCAGATACGCAGTATTTT. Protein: CASSSSGRASHSDTQYF.

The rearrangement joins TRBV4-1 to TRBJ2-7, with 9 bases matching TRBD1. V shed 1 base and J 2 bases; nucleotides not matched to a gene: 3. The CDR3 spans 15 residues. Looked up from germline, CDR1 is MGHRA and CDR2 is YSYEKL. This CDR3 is CASSQGQGGTYEQYF. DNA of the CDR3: TGCGCCAGCAGCCAAGGACAGGGGGGGACCTACGAGCAGTACTTC.

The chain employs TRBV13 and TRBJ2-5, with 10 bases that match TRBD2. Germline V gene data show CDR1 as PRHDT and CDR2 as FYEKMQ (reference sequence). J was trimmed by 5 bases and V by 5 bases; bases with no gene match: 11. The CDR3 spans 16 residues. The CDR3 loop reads CASSHRAGGPGETQYF. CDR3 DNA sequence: TGTGCCAGCAGCCATCGAGCGGGAGGGCCCGGGGAGACCCAGTACTTC. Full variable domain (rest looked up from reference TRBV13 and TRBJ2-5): AAGVIQSPRHLIKEKRETATLKCYPIPRHDTVYWYQQGPGQDPQFLISFYEKMQSDKGSIPDRFSAQQFSDYHSELNMSSLELGDSALYFCASSHRAGGPGETQYFGPGTRLLVL.

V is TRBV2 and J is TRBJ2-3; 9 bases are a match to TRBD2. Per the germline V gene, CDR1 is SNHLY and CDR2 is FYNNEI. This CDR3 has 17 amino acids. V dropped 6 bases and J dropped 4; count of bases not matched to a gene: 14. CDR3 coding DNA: TGTGCCAGCAGACAAGCGTTGTTTAGCGGGAGTGCAGATACGCAGTATTTT. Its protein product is CASRQALFSGSADTQYF.

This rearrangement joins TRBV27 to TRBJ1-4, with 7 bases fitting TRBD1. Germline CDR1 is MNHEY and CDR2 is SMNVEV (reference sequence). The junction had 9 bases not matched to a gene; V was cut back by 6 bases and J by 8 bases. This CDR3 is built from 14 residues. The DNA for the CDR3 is TGTGCCAGCAGACAAGGGGGCATTAGGGAAAAACTGTTTTTT. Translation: CASRQGGIREKLFF.

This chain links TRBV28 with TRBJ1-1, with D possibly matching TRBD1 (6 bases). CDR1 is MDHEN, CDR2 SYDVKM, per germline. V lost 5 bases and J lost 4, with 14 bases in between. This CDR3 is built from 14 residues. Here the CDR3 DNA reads TGTGCCAGCAGTCTCCAAGACAGGCCCACTGAAGCTTTCTTT. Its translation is CASSLQDRPTEAFF.

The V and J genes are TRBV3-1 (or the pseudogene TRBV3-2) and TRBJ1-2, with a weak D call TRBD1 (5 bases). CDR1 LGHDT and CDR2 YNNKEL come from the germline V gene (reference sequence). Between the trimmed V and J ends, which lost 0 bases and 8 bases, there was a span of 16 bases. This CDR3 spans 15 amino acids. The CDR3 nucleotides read TGTGCCAGCAGCCAAGACTTTTCGGCAGGGCAGGGCTACACCTTC. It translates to CASSQDFSAGQGYTF.

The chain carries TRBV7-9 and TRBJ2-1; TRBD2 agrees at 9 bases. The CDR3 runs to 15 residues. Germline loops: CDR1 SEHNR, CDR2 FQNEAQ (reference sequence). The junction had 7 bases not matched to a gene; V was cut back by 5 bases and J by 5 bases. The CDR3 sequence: CASSETRLADNEQFF. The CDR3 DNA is TGTGCCAGCAGCGAAACGAGACTAGCGGACAATGAGCAGTTCTTC.

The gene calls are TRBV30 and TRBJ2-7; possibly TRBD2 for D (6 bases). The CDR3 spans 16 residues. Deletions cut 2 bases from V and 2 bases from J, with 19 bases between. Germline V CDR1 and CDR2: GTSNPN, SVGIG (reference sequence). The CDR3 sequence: CAWSKTRLPLAYEQYF. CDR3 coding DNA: TGTGCCTGGAGTAAGACTAGACTCCCCCTTGCCTACGAGCAGTACTTC.

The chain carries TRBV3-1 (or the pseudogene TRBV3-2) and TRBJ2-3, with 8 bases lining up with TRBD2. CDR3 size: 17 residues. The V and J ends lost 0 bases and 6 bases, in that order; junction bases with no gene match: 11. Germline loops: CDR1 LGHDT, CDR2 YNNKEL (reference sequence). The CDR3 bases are TGTGCCAGCAGCCAAGATGGGTTCCGGGAGGGCCCTGATACGCAGTATTTT. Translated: CASSQDGFREGPDTQYF.

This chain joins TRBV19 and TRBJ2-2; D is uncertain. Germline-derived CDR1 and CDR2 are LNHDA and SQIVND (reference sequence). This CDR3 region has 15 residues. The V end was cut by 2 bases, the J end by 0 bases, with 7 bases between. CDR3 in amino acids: CASSILRANTGELFF. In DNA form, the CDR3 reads TGTGCCAGTAGTATACTGAGAGCGAACACCGGGGAGCTGTTTTTT.

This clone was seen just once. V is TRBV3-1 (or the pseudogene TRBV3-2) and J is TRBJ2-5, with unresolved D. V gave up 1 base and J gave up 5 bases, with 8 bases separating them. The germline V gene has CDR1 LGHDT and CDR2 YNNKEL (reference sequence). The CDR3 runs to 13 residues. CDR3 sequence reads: CASSQALEETQYF. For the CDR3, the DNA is TGTGCCAGCAGCCAAGCCCTCGAGGAGACCCAGTACTTC.

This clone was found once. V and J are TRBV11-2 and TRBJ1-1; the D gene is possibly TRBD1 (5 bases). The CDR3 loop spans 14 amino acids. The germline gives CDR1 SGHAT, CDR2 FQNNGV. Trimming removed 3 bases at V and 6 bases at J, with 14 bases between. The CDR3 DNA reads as TGTGCCAGCAGCTTTGGGGGGGGATCGGCTGAAGCTTTCTTT. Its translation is CASSFGGGSAEAFF.

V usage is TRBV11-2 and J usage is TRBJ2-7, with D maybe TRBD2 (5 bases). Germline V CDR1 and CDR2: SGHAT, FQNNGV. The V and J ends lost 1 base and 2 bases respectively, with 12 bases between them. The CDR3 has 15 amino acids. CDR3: CASSLVAYGPYEQYF. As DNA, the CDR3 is TGTGCCAGCAGCTTAGTAGCGTACGGACCCTACGAGCAGTACTTC.

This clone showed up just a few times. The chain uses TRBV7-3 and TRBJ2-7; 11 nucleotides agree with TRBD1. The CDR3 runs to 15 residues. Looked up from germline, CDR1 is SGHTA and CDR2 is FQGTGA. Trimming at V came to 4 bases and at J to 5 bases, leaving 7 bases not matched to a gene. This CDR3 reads CASSWGQGEMDEQYF. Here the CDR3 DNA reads TGTGCCAGCAGCTGGGGACAGGGGGAAATGGACGAGCAGTACTTC.

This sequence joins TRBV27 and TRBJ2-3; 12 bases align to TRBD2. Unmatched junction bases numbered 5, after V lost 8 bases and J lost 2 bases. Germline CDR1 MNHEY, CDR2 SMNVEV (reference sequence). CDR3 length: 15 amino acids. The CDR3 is CASGLAGGNTDTQYF. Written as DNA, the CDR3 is TGTGCCAGCGGCCTAGCGGGAGGGAACACAGATACGCAGTATTTT.

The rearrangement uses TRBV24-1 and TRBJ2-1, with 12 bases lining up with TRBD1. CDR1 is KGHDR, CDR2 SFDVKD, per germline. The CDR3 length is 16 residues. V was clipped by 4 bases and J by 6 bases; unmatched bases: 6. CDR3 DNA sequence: TGTGCCACCAGTGACCTGGGACAGGGGGCTTTCAATGAGCAGTTCTTC. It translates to CATSDLGQGAFNEQFF.

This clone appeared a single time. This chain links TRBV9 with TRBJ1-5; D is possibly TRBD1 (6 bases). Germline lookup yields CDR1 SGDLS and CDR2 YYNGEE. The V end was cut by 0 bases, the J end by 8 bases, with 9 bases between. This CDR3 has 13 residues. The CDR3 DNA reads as TGTGCCAGCAGCGTAGAAGAGGGGGAGCCCCAGCATTTT. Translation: CASSVEEGEPQHF.

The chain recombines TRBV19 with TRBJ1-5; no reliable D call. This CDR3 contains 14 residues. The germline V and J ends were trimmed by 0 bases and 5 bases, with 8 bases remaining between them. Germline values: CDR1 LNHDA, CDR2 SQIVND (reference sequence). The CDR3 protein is CASSIDQRDQPQHF. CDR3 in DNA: TGTGCCAGTAGTATAGATCAACGGGATCAGCCCCAGCATTTT. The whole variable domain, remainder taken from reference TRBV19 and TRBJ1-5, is DGGITQSPKYLFRKEGQNVTLSCEQNLNHDAMYWYRQDPGQGLRLIYYSQIVNDFQKGDIAEGYSVSREKKESFPLTVTSAQKNPTAFYLCASSIDQRDQPQHFGDGTRLSIL.

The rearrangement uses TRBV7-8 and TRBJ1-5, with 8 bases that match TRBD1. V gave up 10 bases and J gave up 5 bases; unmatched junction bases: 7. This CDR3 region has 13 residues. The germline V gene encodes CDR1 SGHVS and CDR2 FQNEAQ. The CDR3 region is CATRQGLDQPQHF. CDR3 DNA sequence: TGTGCCACCCGACAGGGGCTAGATCAGCCCCAGCATTTT. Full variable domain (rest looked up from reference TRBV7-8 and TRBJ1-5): GAGVSQSPRYKVAKRGQDVALRCDPISGHVSLFWYQQALGQGPEFLTYFQNEAQLDKSGLPSDRFFAERPEGSVSTLKIQRTQQEDSAVYLCATRQGLDQPQHFGDGTRLSIL.

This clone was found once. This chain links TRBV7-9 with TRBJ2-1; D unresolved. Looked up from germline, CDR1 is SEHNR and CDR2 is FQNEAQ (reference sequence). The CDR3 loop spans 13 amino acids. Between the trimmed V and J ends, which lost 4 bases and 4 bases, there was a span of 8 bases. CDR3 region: CASSSSRYNEQFF. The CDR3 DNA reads TGTGCCAGCAGCTCTTCGAGATACAATGAGCAGTTCTTC.

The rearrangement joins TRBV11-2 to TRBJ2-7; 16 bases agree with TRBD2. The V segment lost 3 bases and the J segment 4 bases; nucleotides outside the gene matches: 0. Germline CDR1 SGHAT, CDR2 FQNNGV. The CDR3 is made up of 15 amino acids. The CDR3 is CASSLGLAGGYEQYF. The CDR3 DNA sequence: TGTGCCAGCAGCTTGGGACTAGCGGGAGGGTACGAGCAGTACTTC.

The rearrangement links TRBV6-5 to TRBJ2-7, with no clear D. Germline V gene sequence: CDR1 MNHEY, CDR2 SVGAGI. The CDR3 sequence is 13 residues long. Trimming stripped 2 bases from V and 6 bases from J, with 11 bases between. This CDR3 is CASSYGSFSEQYF. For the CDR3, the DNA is TGTGCCAGCAGTTACGGCTCGTTCAGCGAGCAGTACTTC.

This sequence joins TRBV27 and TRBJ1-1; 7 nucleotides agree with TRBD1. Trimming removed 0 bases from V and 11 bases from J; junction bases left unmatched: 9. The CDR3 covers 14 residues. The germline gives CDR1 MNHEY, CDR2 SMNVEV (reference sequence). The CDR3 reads CASSLSKQGLYAFF. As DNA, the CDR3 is TGTGCCAGCAGTTTATCGAAACAGGGGCTATATGCTTTCTTT.

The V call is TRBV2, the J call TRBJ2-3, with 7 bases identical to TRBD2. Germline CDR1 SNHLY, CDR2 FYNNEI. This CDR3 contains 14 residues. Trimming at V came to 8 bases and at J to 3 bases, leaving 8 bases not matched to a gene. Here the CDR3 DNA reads TGTGCCAGCGGAATGGGGGAGGGAACAGATACGCAGTATTTT. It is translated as CASGMGEGTDTQYF.

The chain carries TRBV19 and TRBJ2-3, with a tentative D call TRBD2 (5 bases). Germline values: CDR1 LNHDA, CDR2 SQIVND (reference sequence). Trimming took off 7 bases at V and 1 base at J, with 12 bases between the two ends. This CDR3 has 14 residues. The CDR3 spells CASTGGWGTDTQYF. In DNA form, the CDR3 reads TGTGCCAGTACAGGAGGTTGGGGCACAGATACGCAGTATTTT. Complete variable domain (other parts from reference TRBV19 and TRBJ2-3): DGGITQSPKYLFRKEGQNVTLSCEQNLNHDAMYWYRQDPGQGLRLIYYSQIVNDFQKGDIAEGYSVSREKKESFPLTVTSAQKNPTAFYLCASTGGWGTDTQYFGPGTRLTVL.

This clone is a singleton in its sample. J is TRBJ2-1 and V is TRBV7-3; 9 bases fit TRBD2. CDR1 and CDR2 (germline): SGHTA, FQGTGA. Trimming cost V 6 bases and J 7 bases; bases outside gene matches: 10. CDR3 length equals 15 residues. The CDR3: CASRSSGLAPNEQFF. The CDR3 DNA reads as TGTGCCAGCAGGTCGTCCGGACTAGCGCCGAATGAGCAGTTCTTC.

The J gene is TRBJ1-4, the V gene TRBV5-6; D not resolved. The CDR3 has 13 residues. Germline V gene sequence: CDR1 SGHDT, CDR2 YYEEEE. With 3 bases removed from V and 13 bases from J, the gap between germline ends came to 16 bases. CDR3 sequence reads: CASSSNGGRGLFF. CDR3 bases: TGTGCCAGCAGCTCAAACGGCGGGCGAGGACTGTTTTTT.

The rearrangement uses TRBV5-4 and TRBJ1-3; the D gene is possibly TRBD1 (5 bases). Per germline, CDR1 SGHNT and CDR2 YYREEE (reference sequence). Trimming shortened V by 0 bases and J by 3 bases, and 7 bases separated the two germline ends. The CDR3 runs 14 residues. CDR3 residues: CASSLAGVGNTIYF. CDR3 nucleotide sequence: TGTGCCAGCAGCTTGGCGGGGGTTGGAAACACCATATATTTT.

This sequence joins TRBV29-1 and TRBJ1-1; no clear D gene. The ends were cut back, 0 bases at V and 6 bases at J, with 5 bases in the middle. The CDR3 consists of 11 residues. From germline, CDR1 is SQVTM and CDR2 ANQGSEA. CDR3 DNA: TGCAGCGTTGAAGATTCAGCTGAAGCTTTCTTT. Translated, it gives CSVEDSAEAFF.